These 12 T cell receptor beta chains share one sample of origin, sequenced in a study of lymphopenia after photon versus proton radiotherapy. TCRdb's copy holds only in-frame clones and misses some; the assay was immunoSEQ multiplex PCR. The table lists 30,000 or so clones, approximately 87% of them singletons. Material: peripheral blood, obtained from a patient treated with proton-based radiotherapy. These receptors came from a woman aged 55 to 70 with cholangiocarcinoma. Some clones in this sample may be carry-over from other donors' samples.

The CDR3 spells CASSPNSQETQYF. CDR3 DNA sequence: TGTGCCAGCTCACCAAATTCTCAAGAGACCCAGTACTTC. This chain links TRBV18 with TRBJ2-5; the D is unclear. The CDR3 is 13 residues long. Germline V gene sequence: CDR1 KGHSH, CDR2 LQKENI. The ends were cut back, 2 bases at V and 2 bases at J, with 6 bases in the middle.

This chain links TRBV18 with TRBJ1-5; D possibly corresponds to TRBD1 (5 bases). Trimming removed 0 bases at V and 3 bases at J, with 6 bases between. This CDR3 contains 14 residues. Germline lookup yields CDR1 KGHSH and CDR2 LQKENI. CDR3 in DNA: TGTGCCAGCTCACCACCCGGGGCCAATCAGCCCCAGCATTTT. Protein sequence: CASSPPGANQPQHF.

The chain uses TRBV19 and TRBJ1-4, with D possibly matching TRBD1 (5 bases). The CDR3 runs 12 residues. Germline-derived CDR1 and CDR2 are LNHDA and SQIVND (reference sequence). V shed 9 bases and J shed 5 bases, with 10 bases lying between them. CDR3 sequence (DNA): TGTGCCAGCAGGGTGCGGAATGAAAAACTGTTTTTT. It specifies CASRVRNEKLFF.

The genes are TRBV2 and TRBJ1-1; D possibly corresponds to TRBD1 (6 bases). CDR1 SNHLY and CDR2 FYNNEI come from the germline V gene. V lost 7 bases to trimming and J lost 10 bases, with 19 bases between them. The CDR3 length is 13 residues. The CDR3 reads CASNPTGSLGAFF. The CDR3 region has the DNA TGTGCCAGCAACCCTACAGGGTCATTAGGAGCTTTCTTT.

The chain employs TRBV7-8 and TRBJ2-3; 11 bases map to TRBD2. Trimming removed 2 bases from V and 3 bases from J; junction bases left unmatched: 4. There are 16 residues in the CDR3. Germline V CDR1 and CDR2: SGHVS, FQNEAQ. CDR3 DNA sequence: TGTGCCAGCAGCTTAAGACTAGCGGGAAGGACAGATACGCAGTATTTT. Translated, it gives CASSLRLAGRTDTQYF.

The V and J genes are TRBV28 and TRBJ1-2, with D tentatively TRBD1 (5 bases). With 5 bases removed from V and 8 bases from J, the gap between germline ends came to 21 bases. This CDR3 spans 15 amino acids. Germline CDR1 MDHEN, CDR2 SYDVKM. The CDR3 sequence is CASSLSPPGDSGYTF. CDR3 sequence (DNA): TGTGCCAGCAGTCTGTCTCCCCCTGGGGACTCCGGCTACACCTTC.

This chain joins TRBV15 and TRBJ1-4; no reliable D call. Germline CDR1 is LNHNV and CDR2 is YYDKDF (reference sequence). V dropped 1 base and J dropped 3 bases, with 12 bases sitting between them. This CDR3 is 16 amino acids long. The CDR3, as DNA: TGTGCCACCAGCAGAGGGGTAGAAGGCTCTAATGAAAAACTGTTTTTT. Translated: CATSRGVEGSNEKLFF.

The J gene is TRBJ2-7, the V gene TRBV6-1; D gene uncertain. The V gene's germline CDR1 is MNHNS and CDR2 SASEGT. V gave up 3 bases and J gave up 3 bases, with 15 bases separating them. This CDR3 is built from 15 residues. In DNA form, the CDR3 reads TGTGCCAGCAGTGACCCCCCTATCCACGGCTACGAGCAGTACTTC. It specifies CASSDPPIHGYEQYF.

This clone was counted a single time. The CDR3 loop is CASSLGQGKPQHF. The CDR3 bases are TGTGCCAGCAGCTTGGGGCAGGGCAAACCCCAGCATTTT. The chain carries TRBV5-6 and TRBJ1-5; TRBD1 is a possible D gene (5 bases). CDR1 is SGHDT, CDR2 YYEEEE, per germline. Trimming left V 0 bases short and J 10 bases short, with 11 bases between. The CDR3 has 13 residues.

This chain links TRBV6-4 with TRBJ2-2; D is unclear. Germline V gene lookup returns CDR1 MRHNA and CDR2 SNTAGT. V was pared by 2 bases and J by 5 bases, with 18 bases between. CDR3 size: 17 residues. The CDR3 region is CASSDQSNPGWTGELFF. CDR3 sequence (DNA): TGTGCCAGCAGTGACCAATCTAACCCCGGATGGACCGGGGAGCTGTTTTTT.

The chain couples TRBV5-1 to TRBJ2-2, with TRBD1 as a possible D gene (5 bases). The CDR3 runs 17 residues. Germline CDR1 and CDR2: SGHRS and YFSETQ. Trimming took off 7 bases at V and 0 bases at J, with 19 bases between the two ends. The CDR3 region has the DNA TGCGCCAGCTCTCCCCAATTGCAGGGTCCGAACACCGGGGAGCTGTTTTTT. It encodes CASSPQLQGPNTGELFF.

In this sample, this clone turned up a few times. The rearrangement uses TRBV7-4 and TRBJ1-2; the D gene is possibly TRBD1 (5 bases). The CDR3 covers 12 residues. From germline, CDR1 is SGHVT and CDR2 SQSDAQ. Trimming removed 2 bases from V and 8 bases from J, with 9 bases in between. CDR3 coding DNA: TGTGCCAGCAGCTTAATGGGGCTCGGCTACACCTTC. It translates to CASSLMGLGYTF.